These 27 T cell receptor beta chains originate from one sample sequenced in a study of T cell responses to AZD1222 COVID-19 vaccine. This table comes from immunoSEQ multiplex PCR, and its TCRdb copy is limited to in-frame clones, with some not included. The repertoire includes approximately 110,000 clones, about 85% of them detected once, and 2% to 2.5% sits in the top ten. The source material was peripheral blood, sampled 28 days after the second AZD1222 dose. The receptors derive from an adult who received the AZD1222 COVID-19 vaccine.

The chain joins TRBV7-3 to TRBJ2-2; D remains ambiguous. Per germline, CDR1 SGHTA and CDR2 FQGTGA. The CDR3 is 14 amino acids. The V end lost 6 bases, the J end lost 4 bases, and 12 bases lay between the germline ends. CDR3 sequence: CASSLGLGTGELFF. Written as DNA, the CDR3 is TGTGCCAGCAGTCTAGGTTTAGGCACCGGGGAGCTGTTTTTT.

V is TRBV6-5 and J is TRBJ2-3, with 11 positions matching TRBD2. From germline, CDR1 is MNHEY and CDR2 SVGAGI. The trim removed 5 bases at V and 4 bases at J, leaving 5 bases unmatched. CDR3 length equals 15 residues. CDR3 DNA: TGTGCCAGCAGTACTAGCGGGAGTTTAGCAGATACGCAGTATTTT. Translation gives CASSTSGSLADTQYF.

This clone was detected a few times. The chain recombines TRBV9 with TRBJ2-2; 7 bases fit TRBD1. The CDR3 covers 15 residues. Looked up from germline, CDR1 is SGDLS and CDR2 is YYNGEE. V dropped 1 base and J dropped 4; count of bases not matched to a gene: 4. Written as DNA, the CDR3 is TGTGCCAGCAGCGTAAGACAGGGTAGCACCGGGGAGCTGTTTTTT. Protein sequence: CASSVRQGSTGELFF.

This chain links TRBV9 with TRBJ1-3; 7 positions match TRBD1. Trimming removed 3 bases from V and 1 base from J; junction bases left unmatched: 7. CDR3 length: 16 residues. CDR1 and CDR2 (germline): SGDLS, YYNGEE. The CDR3 DNA is TGTGCCAGCAGCGAGGGACAGCAGAGGTCTGGAAACACCATATATTTT. It translates to CASSEGQQRSGNTIYF.

The genes are TRBV4-1 and TRBJ1-4; D is unresolved. This CDR3 has 15 amino acids. Germline CDR1 is MGHRA and CDR2 is YSYEKL. V lost 1 base, J lost 5 bases, and 11 bases lay in between. In nucleotides, the CDR3 is TGCGCCAGCAGCCAAGCAATTTCACAGAATGAAAAACTGTTTTTT. Amino acid sequence: CASSQAISQNEKLFF.

This clone was counted once. The genes are TRBV7-9 and TRBJ2-1; 8 nucleotides line up with TRBD2. Germline trimming cut 2 bases from V and 7 bases from J; bases unmatched to any gene: 7. The CDR3 covers 15 residues. Germline CDR1 SEHNR, CDR2 FQNEAQ (reference sequence). Here the CDR3 DNA reads TGTGCCAGCAGCTTACGGGTAGCGGGAAGTAATGAGCAGTTCTTC. Translated, it gives CASSLRVAGSNEQFF.

The V and J genes are TRBV5-4 and TRBJ2-2; 9 nucleotides align to TRBD2. The V segment lost 0 bases and the J segment 5 bases; nucleotides outside the gene matches: 5. The V gene's germline CDR1 is SGHNT and CDR2 YYREEE (reference sequence). The CDR3 spans 16 residues. The CDR3 coding sequence is TGTGCCAGCAGCTTGGCGCCTAGCGGGGCAACCGGGGAGCTGTTTTTT. It specifies CASSLAPSGATGELFF.

Here the CDR3 reads CASSPTVYEQYF. The CDR3 coding sequence is TGTGCCAGCTCACCGACAGTCTACGAGCAGTACTTC. The J gene is TRBJ2-7, the V gene TRBV18; D perhaps matches TRBD1 (5 bases). Germline CDR1 reads KGHSH; CDR2 reads LQKENI. The CDR3 loop spans 12 amino acids. V gave up 3 bases and J gave up 3 bases, with 6 bases separating them.

V and J are TRBV29-1 and TRBJ1-4; the match to TRBD1 covers 10 bases. In germline, CDR1 is SQVTM, CDR2 ANQGSEA. The CDR3 covers 12 residues. Trimming took 4 bases from V and 8 from J; bases not matched to a gene: 1. CDR3 DNA: TGCAGCGTTGGACAGGGGGCGGAAAAACTGTTTTTT. Encoded protein: CSVGQGAEKLFF.

This chain connects TRBV30 to TRBJ1-2; D is unclear. Germline-derived CDR1 and CDR2 are GTSNPN and SVGIG (reference sequence). This CDR3 comprises 13 residues. V was pared by 2 bases and J by 6 bases, with 13 bases between. The chain's CDR3 is CAWSTRYGHGYTF. The CDR3 bases are TGTGCCTGGAGTACCCGATACGGCCATGGCTACACCTTC.

The rearrangement links TRBV2 to TRBJ2-7; D is unclear. This CDR3 region has 14 residues. Per the germline V gene, CDR1 is SNHLY and CDR2 is FYNNEI. V lost 3 bases to trimming and J lost 3 bases, with 12 bases between them. The DNA of the CDR3 is TGTGCCAGCAGTGATAACTCAGTCATCTACGAGCAGTACTTC. As protein: CASSDNSVIYEQYF.

The gene calls are TRBV9 and TRBJ1-2; D ambiguous. Trimming took 4 bases from V and 8 from J, leaving 15 bases between them. This CDR3 region has 13 residues. The germline V gene has CDR1 SGDLS and CDR2 YYNGEE. Written as DNA, the CDR3 is TGTGCCAGCAGCCTCACGCTCCTGGAGGGCTACACCTTC. It is translated as CASSLTLLEGYTF.

This rearrangement joins TRBV6-1 to TRBJ2-3; D tentatively reads TRBD1 or TRBD2 (5 bases each). Germline CDR1 is MNHNS and CDR2 is SASEGT. This CDR3 has 14 residues. V gave up 3 bases and J gave up 4 bases, with 11 bases separating them. The DNA of the CDR3 is TGTGCCAGCAGTGATTGGGGGAGATCAGATACGCAGTATTTT. Translation: CASSDWGRSDTQYF.

The chain carries TRBV30 and TRBJ1-5; D gene uncertain. The CDR3 is 13 amino acids. V shed 0 bases and J shed 4 bases, with 7 bases lying between them. Germline V gene data show CDR1 as GTSNPN and CDR2 as SVGIG (reference sequence). The DNA of the CDR3 is TGTGCCTGGAGTGTATTGGGGAATCAGCCCCAGCATTTT. Its protein product is CAWSVLGNQPQHF.

As for this clone: Distinct nucleotide sequences in the sample also encode this CDR3. The chain combines TRBV11-3 with TRBJ2-7; D not resolved. Germline loops: CDR1 SGHNT, CDR2 YENEEA. The CDR3 consists of 15 residues. Trimming cost V 4 bases and J 2 bases, with 15 bases left between them. The CDR3: CASSSPTDGPYEQYF. DNA of the CDR3: TGTGCCAGCAGCTCCCCCACCGACGGTCCCTACGAGCAGTACTTC.

The chain uses TRBV7-2 and TRBJ1-5, with D unclear. Germline V gene data show CDR1 as SGHTA and CDR2 as FQGNSA. This CDR3 has 12 residues. The ends were cut back, 3 bases at V and 10 bases at J, with 10 bases in the middle. CDR3 residues: CASSLVDGPQHF. CDR3 bases: TGTGCCAGCAGCTTGGTGGACGGCCCCCAGCATTTT.

This chain links TRBV4-2 with TRBJ1-2; possibly TRBD1 for D (5 bases). This CDR3 has 16 amino acids. Germline values: CDR1 LGHNA, CDR2 YNFKEQ. V lost 1 base and J 3 bases, leaving 15 bases between the germline ends. DNA for the CDR3: TGTGCCAGCAGCCAAGCAGCCAGGGAGTACGACTATGGCTACACCTTC. Protein product: CASSQAAREYDYGYTF.

The J gene is TRBJ2-5, the V gene TRBV5-6; 8 bases are a match to TRBD1. V lost 0 bases, J lost 5 bases, and 6 bases stayed unmatched. The germline V gene encodes CDR1 SGHDT and CDR2 YYEEEE. This CDR3 comprises 15 residues. The CDR3 DNA reads TGTGCCAGCAGCTTGGTGGACAGGGTAGAGGAGACCCAGTACTTC. Translation: CASSLVDRVEETQYF.

V usage is TRBV7-2 and J usage is TRBJ1-4, with D uncertain. The germline V and J ends were trimmed by 5 bases and 3 bases, with 10 bases remaining between them. Germline V lookup: CDR1 SGHTA, CDR2 FQGNSA. This CDR3 is built from 14 residues. The CDR3 bases are TGTGCCAGCAGCCAGACTGTAGCTAATGAAAAACTGTTTTTT. Translation: CASSQTVANEKLFF.

This chain uses TRBV9 with TRBJ1-5, with 10 bases matching TRBD1. Looked up from germline, CDR1 is SGDLS and CDR2 is YYNGEE. CDR3 length: 21 residues. The trim removed 3 bases at V and 0 bases at J, leaving 18 bases unmatched. CDR3 loop: CASSGRLPAGTGDHSNQPQHF. DNA of the CDR3: TGTGCCAGCAGCGGGCGACTCCCAGCGGGGACAGGGGATCATAGCAATCAGCCCCAGCATTTT.

The V call is TRBV3-1 (or the pseudogene TRBV3-2), the J call TRBJ2-5, with 11 bases that match TRBD2. CDR1 is LGHDT and CDR2 is YNNKEL in the germline V gene (reference sequence). Unmatched junction bases numbered 6, after V lost 1 base and J lost 5 bases. The length of the CDR3 is 16 residues. Here the CDR3 DNA reads TGTGCCAGCAGCCAAGTTAGCGGGAGGGCCAGTGAGACCCAGTACTTC. It encodes CASSQVSGRASETQYF.

V and J are TRBV3-1 (or the pseudogene TRBV3-2) and TRBJ1-2; D remains unclear. V dropped 4 bases and J dropped 0 bases, with 15 bases sitting between them. The germline V gene encodes CDR1 LGHDT and CDR2 YNNKEL (reference sequence). This CDR3 is built from 16 residues. For the CDR3, the DNA is TGTGCCAGCAGCCGGAGTAGTGGGCTTACTAACTATGGCTACACCTTC. It encodes CASSRSSGLTNYGYTF.

The J gene is TRBJ2-7, the V gene TRBV28; 7 bases match TRBD1. Unmatched junction bases numbered 4, after V lost 8 bases and J lost 0 bases. This CDR3 has 13 residues. Germline loops: CDR1 MDHEN, CDR2 SYDVKM. The CDR3 region is CASLGDSSYEQYF. The CDR3 coding sequence is TGTGCCAGCCTGGGGGACAGCTCCTACGAGCAGTACTTC. The variable domain in full, completed from reference TRBV28 and TRBJ2-7, reads DVKVTQSSRYLVKRTGEKVFLECVQDMDHENMFWYRQDPGLGLRLIYFSYDVKMKEKGDIPEGYSVSREKKERFSLILESASTNQTSMYLCASLGDSSYEQYFGPGTRLTVT.

The genes are TRBV27 and TRBJ1-1; D is undetermined. V was shortened by 3 bases and J by 3 bases, with 14 bases between the two germline ends. This CDR3 comprises 15 residues. CDR1 MNHEY and CDR2 SMNVEV come from the germline V gene (reference sequence). The CDR3 region is CASSFTVFSDTEAFF. The CDR3 DNA is TGTGCCAGCAGTTTTACAGTTTTTAGCGACACTGAAGCTTTCTTT.

The chain employs TRBV5-8 and TRBJ2-1; D possibly corresponds to TRBD1 (6 bases). Trimming removed 3 bases from V and 0 bases from J, with 13 bases in between. Germline V CDR1 and CDR2: SGHTS, YDEGEE. The length of the CDR3 is 16 residues. This CDR3 is CASSYGQWSSYNEQFF. CDR3 sequence (DNA): TGTGCCAGCAGCTACGGACAGTGGAGCTCCTACAATGAGCAGTTCTTC.

V usage is TRBV6-2 or TRBV6-3 and J usage is TRBJ1-6, with a possible D match to TRBD1 (6 bases). The V and J ends lost 2 bases and 5 bases respectively, with 10 bases between them. The germline CDR1 and CDR2 sequences are MNHEY and SVGEGT. This CDR3 has 15 residues. CDR3 coding DNA: TGTGCCAGCAGTTACCAGGACAGCGATAATTCACCCCTCCACTTT. It yields the protein CASSYQDSDNSPLHF.

V usage is TRBV6-2 or TRBV6-3 and J usage is TRBJ2-2; the D is unclear. This CDR3 is 12 amino acids long. Germline V gene sequence: CDR1 MNHEY, CDR2 SVGEGT. Trimming left V 5 bases short and J 6 bases short, with 7 bases between. Here the CDR3 reads CASSQVAGELFF. In DNA, the CDR3 is TGTGCCAGCAGTCAAGTGGCCGGGGAGCTGTTTTTT.